A single sample is the source of the 30 T cell receptor beta chains below, sequenced in a study of blood T cell repertoires in COVID-19 (TCRdb year 2020). The method was the immunoSEQ multiplex PCR assay. TCRdb provides this immuneACCESS table in a form limited to in-frame rearrangements. Some clones are lacking; in checked studies, under half of them reflect an unresolved V gene, and why the rest are absent is not known. The table for this sample lists approximately 440,000 clones; 90% of them were counted only once. 0.6% of the sample lies in the top ten. Sequencing was done on a sample of PBMCs or T cells enriched from blood (not recorded which). These receptors originate from a young man who had recovered from COVID-19.

V is TRBV7-2 and J is TRBJ1-3, with no clear D. V lost 5 bases and J 8 bases, leaving 13 bases between the germline ends. Germline V gives CDR1 SGHTA, CDR2 FQGNSA. The CDR3 spans 13 residues. The CDR3 reads CASSPSTEDTIYF. DNA of the CDR3: TGTGCCAGCAGCCCCAGCACTGAGGACACCATATATTTT.

This sequence joins TRBV9 and TRBJ1-2; 12 nucleotides match TRBD1. The CDR3 runs to 20 residues. The ends lost 0 bases at V and 3 bases at J; junction bases unmatched: 15. The germline gives CDR1 SGDLS, CDR2 YYNGEE. CDR3 region: CASSVDAIGTGGGKHYGYTF. CDR3 nucleotide sequence: TGTGCCAGCAGCGTAGATGCGATCGGGACAGGGGGCGGCAAACACTATGGCTACACCTTC.

The J gene is TRBJ1-1, the V gene TRBV5-1, with 7 bases lining up with TRBD1. Germline values: CDR1 SGHRS, CDR2 YFSETQ. The CDR3 covers 14 residues. V gave up 2 bases and J gave up 5 bases; unmatched junction bases: 6. The CDR3 spells CASSFIGGSTEAFF. The CDR3 region has the DNA TGCGCCAGCAGCTTTATAGGGGGCTCGACTGAAGCTTTCTTT.

This sequence joins TRBV10-3 and TRBJ2-1; 10 bases line up with TRBD2. The CDR3 loop spans 15 amino acids. With 6 bases clipped from V and 6 bases from J, the junction kept 8 bases outside the gene matches. CDR1 and CDR2 from the germline V gene are ENHRY and SYGVKD. The CDR3 DNA reads as TGTGCCATCAGCGCAACTAGCGGGACACCCAATGAGCAGTTCTTC. It translates to CAISATSGTPNEQFF.

The table lists this clone with a count of one. The CDR3 DNA sequence: TGTGCCAGCACGCTAGCGGGTATCAATGAGCAGTTCTTC. Its protein product is CASTLAGINEQFF. V usage is TRBV5-4 and J usage is TRBJ2-1, with 8 bases identical to TRBD2. V was clipped by 6 bases and J by 6 bases; unmatched bases: 5. In germline, CDR1 is SGHNT, CDR2 YYREEE (reference sequence). CDR3 length equals 13 residues.

This clone has only a few counts. The chain uses TRBV7-2 and TRBJ1-5; D might be TRBD1 (5 bases). Germline CDR1 is SGHTA and CDR2 is FQGNSA. Trimming left V 6 bases short and J 4 bases short, with 16 bases between. The CDR3 length is 15 residues. The CDR3 DNA reads TGTGCCAGCAGTCCCGATGCGGGGGGAAATCAGCCCCAGCATTTT. Its translation: CASSPDAGGNQPQHF.

The chain is built from TRBV6-1 and TRBJ2-6; unclear D gene. The germline V gene encodes CDR1 MNHNS and CDR2 SASEGT. V was trimmed by 0 bases and J by 2 bases, leaving 5 bases between them. This CDR3 region has 15 residues. The CDR3 DNA reads TGTGCCAGCAGTGAAGCTCGGGCTGGGGCCAACGTCCTGACTTTC. This sequence encodes CASSEARAGANVLTF.

This sequence joins TRBV7-3 and TRBJ1-6; 9 bases are shared with TRBD1. The CDR3 has 20 amino acids. The V gene's germline CDR1 is SGHTA and CDR2 FQGTGA. V shed 5 bases and J 10 bases; nucleotides not matched to a gene: 24. CDR3 protein: CASSPKVARRDRVSWSPLHF. The CDR3 nucleotides are TGTGCCAGCAGCCCGAAAGTGGCCCGTCGGGACAGGGTTTCTTGGTCACCCCTCCACTTT.

This clone has only one observation. V gene TRBV7-9 combines with J gene TRBJ1-4; 10 bases align to TRBD1. The germline V gene encodes CDR1 SEHNR and CDR2 FQNEAQ (reference sequence). Trimming took 5 bases from V and 3 from J; bases not matched to a gene: 6. The CDR3 spans 16 residues. The CDR3 nucleotides are TGTGCCAGCAGCCCGGGACAGGGGTCGTCTAATGAAAAACTGTTTTTT. Its translation: CASSPGQGSSNEKLFF.

V is TRBV7-9 and J is TRBJ2-7; 7 bases fit TRBD2. The CDR3 runs 16 residues. Trimming removed 5 bases from V and 2 bases from J; junction bases left unmatched: 12. Germline-derived CDR1 and CDR2 are SEHNR and FQNEAQ (reference sequence). The CDR3 DNA sequence: TGTGCCAGCAGCCAATTCCGGGACTACCTTCCCTACGAGCAGTACTTC. Protein sequence: CASSQFRDYLPYEQYF.

V usage is TRBV3-1 (or the pseudogene TRBV3-2) and J usage is TRBJ1-5; 8 positions match TRBD1. Unmatched junction bases numbered 5, after V lost 4 bases and J lost 6 bases. Per germline, CDR1 LGHDT and CDR2 YNNKEL (reference sequence). The CDR3 contains 14 residues. The CDR3 protein is CASSRGQEGQPQHF. As DNA, the CDR3 is TGTGCCAGCAGCCGGGGACAGGAGGGTCAGCCCCAGCATTTT.

The V call is TRBV5-1, the J call TRBJ2-1; 12 nucleotides align to TRBD2. The CDR3 loop spans 18 amino acids. CDR1 is SGHRS, CDR2 YFSETQ, per germline. V was pared by 0 bases and J by 4 bases, with 8 bases of the junction left unmatched. The CDR3 region has the DNA TGCGCCAGCAGCTTGGGGCTAGCGGGAGGGCCGTTATACAATGAGCAGTTCTTC. The encoded protein is CASSLGLAGGPLYNEQFF.

In this sample, this clone turned up once. The rearrangement joins TRBV5-5 to TRBJ1-2; D possibly corresponds to TRBD1 (6 bases). V shed 3 bases and J shed 3 bases, with 18 bases lying between them. Germline loops: CDR1 SGHKS, CDR2 YYEKEE (reference sequence). The CDR3 has 16 residues. CDR3 nucleotides: TGTGCCAGCAGCTCCCCTCCGGACAGTTGGGACTATGGCTACACCTTC. It encodes CASSSPPDSWDYGYTF.

The genes are TRBV7-9 and TRBJ1-2; D is ambiguous. This CDR3 is built from 19 residues. Per germline, CDR1 SEHNR and CDR2 FQNEAQ (reference sequence). The germline V and J ends were trimmed by 0 bases and 3 bases, with 23 bases remaining between them. The CDR3 nucleotides read TGTGCCAGCAGCTTAGCTTATCAGATTCCGGGGAGTGGGGACTATGGCTACACCTTC. Its protein is CASSLAYQIPGSGDYGYTF.

The rearrangement links TRBV6-1 to TRBJ1-4, with D unresolved. Between the trimmed V and J ends, which lost 3 bases and 5 bases, there was a span of 10 bases. The CDR3 contains 14 residues. From germline, CDR1 is MNHNS and CDR2 SASEGT. CDR3 nucleotide sequence: TGTGCCAGCAGTGATTCTGAGGGCAATGAAAAACTGTTTTTT. Its translation: CASSDSEGNEKLFF.

The chain has TRBV15 and TRBJ2-2, with TRBD1 identical over 12 bases. The CDR3 totals 19 residues. CDR1 and CDR2 from the germline V gene are LNHNV and YYDKDF (reference sequence). J was trimmed by 6 bases and V by 8 bases; bases with no gene match: 19. The CDR3 DNA sequence: TGTGCCACCGCACGGGACAGGGGGCGCAGGGGCGGGAGTGCCGGGGAGCTGTTTTTT. It yields the protein CATARDRGRRGGSAGELFF.

The chain uses TRBV7-8 and TRBJ1-2; weak D call: TRBD1 (6 bases). In germline, CDR1 is SGHVS, CDR2 FQNEAQ. Trimming shortened V by 1 base and J by 8 bases, and 17 bases separated the two germline ends. This CDR3 has 15 amino acids. DNA for the CDR3: TGTGCCAGCAGCTTAGATACAGGGTCGATTTCGGGCTACACCTTC. Encoded protein: CASSLDTGSISGYTF.

This chain joins TRBV6-5 and TRBJ1-1; no clear D. Trimming pared 10 bases from V and 1 base from J, leaving 10 bases between. CDR1 and CDR2 from the germline V gene are MNHEY and SVGAGI. This CDR3 contains 12 residues. This CDR3 is CATQSPNTEAFF. The CDR3 DNA reads as TGTGCCACCCAGTCCCCGAACACTGAAGCTTTCTTT.

In its sample, this clone was seen once. V and J are TRBV7-3 and TRBJ2-1; the D gene is possibly TRBD2 (6 bases). The CDR3 loop spans 13 amino acids. Germline CDR1 is SGHTA and CDR2 is FQGTGA. The V end was cut by 3 bases, the J end by 10 bases, with 13 bases between. This CDR3 is CASSLDYSGEQFF. The CDR3 DNA reads TGTGCCAGCAGCTTGGACTATTCGGGGGAGCAGTTCTTC.

The genes are TRBV10-3 and TRBJ2-7, with 8 bases fitting TRBD1. Germline CDR1 ENHRY, CDR2 SYGVKD. The CDR3 consists of 14 residues. Trimming at V came to 3 bases and at J to 5 bases, leaving 6 bases not matched to a gene. CDR3 sequence: CAISEGQGSNEQYF. CDR3 coding DNA: TGTGCCATCAGTGAAGGACAGGGTAGCAACGAGCAGTACTTC.

This rearrangement joins TRBV27 to TRBJ1-1; 7 bases align to TRBD1. Per germline, CDR1 MNHEY and CDR2 SMNVEV (reference sequence). This CDR3 is built from 12 residues. The V and J ends lost 6 bases and 2 bases, in that order; junction bases with no gene match: 0. This CDR3 is CASRGGNTEAFF. CDR3 nucleotides: TGTGCCAGCAGAGGGGGCAACACTGAAGCTTTCTTT.

V and J are TRBV15 and TRBJ1-1, with 10 bases aligning to TRBD1. Losses at the gene ends were 5 bases for V and 2 bases for J; bases not matched to a gene: 5. Germline CDR1 LNHNV, CDR2 YYDKDF (reference sequence). The CDR3 totals 15 residues. Here the CDR3 DNA reads TGTGCCACCAGCGCCGGGACAGGGGTTAACACTGAAGCTTTCTTT. It codes for CATSAGTGVNTEAFF.

The DNA of the CDR3 is TGTGCCAGCAGCCGACTAGCGGTTCAAGAGACCCAGTACTTC. This translates into CASSRLAVQETQYF. This sequence joins TRBV14 and TRBJ2-5; TRBD2 aligns across 9 bases. Germline lookup yields CDR1 SGHDN and CDR2 FVKESK. J was trimmed by 2 bases and V by 4 bases; bases with no gene match: 2. The CDR3 consists of 14 residues.

V and J are TRBV28 and TRBJ2-7, with TRBD1 matching over 8 bases. The CDR3 is 19 amino acids. J lost 6 bases, V lost 4 bases, and 23 bases had no gene match. Germline CDR1 and CDR2: MDHEN and SYDVKM. This CDR3 reads CASSSTGAQPFGSISEQYF. As DNA, the CDR3 is TGTGCCAGCAGTTCGACAGGGGCGCAACCCTTCGGGTCCATATCCGAGCAGTACTTC.

This sequence joins TRBV7-8 and TRBJ1-1; weak D call: TRBD1 (5 bases). Germline CDR1 and CDR2: SGHVS and FQNEAQ. The CDR3 extends over 15 amino acids. Trimming cost V 1 base and J 5 bases, with 14 bases left between them. The CDR3: CASSLDIPGWTEAFF. In DNA, the CDR3 is TGTGCCAGCAGCTTAGATATTCCAGGGTGGACTGAAGCTTTCTTT.

The CDR3 reads CASSLGTGPYYGYTF. The CDR3 region has the DNA TGTGCCAGCAGCTTGGGGACAGGGCCCTACTATGGCTACACCTTC. The chain joins TRBV11-2 to TRBJ1-2; TRBD1 agrees at 9 bases. CDR1 is SGHAT, CDR2 FQNNGV, per germline. The CDR3 contains 15 residues. The J segment lost 3 bases and the V segment lost 3 bases, leaving 5 bases of the junction unmatched.

The chain uses TRBV5-5 and TRBJ1-5; a possible D gene is TRBD1 (5 bases). Between the trimmed V and J ends, which lost 4 bases and 5 bases, there was a span of 13 bases. This CDR3 spans 14 amino acids. Germline V gene lookup returns CDR1 SGHKS and CDR2 YYEKEE (reference sequence). The CDR3 protein is CASSPTDSDQPQHF. CDR3 sequence (DNA): TGTGCCAGCAGCCCAACTGACAGCGATCAGCCCCAGCATTTT.

The gene calls are TRBV6-2 or TRBV6-3 and TRBJ2-1; 11 bases agree with TRBD2. Losses at the gene ends were 5 bases for V and 0 bases for J; bases not matched to a gene: 18. Germline V gene lookup returns CDR1 MNHEY and CDR2 SVGEGT. The CDR3 loop spans 21 amino acids. Here the CDR3 reads CASSPNPLAGVPESSYNEQFF. CDR3 bases: TGTGCCAGCAGTCCAAACCCACTAGCGGGGGTCCCCGAAAGCTCCTACAATGAGCAGTTCTTC.

The chain has TRBV11-2 and TRBJ1-2, with 9 nucleotides matching TRBD1. Germline V gives CDR1 SGHAT, CDR2 FQNNGV. The ends lost 0 bases at V and 5 bases at J; junction bases unmatched: 7. The CDR3 runs to 16 residues. The chain's CDR3 is CASSLESRTGDYGYTF. The CDR3 DNA sequence: TGTGCCAGCAGCTTAGAGTCCCGGACAGGGGATTATGGCTACACCTTC.

At least ten counts were recorded for this clone. The V and J genes are TRBV5-6 and TRBJ2-7, with D perhaps TRBD1 (6 bases). V was clipped by 1 base and J by 1 base, with 12 bases between them. CDR1 SGHDT and CDR2 YYEEEE come from the germline V gene. The CDR3 loop spans 15 amino acids. Written as DNA, the CDR3 is TGTGCCAGCAGCTTGACAGGGTGGAAATCCTACGAGCAGTACTTC. This encodes CASSLTGWKSYEQYF.